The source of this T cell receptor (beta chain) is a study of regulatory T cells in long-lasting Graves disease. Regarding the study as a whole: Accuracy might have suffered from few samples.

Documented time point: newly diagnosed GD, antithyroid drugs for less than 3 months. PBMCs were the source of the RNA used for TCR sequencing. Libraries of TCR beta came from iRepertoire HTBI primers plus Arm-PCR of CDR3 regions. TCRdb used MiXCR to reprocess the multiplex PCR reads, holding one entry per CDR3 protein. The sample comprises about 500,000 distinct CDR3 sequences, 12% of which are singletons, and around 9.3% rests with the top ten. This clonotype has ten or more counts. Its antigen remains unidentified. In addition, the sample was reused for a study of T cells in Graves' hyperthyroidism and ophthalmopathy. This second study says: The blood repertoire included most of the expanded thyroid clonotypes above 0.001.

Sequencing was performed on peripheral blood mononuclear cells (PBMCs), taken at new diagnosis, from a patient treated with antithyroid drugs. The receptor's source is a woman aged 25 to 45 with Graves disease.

This CDR3 is CASSSGRTYGEQYF. CDR3 nucleotide sequence: TGTGCCAGCAGTAGCGGGAGGACCTACGGAGAGCAGTACTTC. The chain is built from TRBV28 and TRBJ2-7; 9 nucleotides align to TRBD2. The CDR3 is 14 amino acids. The junction had 9 bases not matched to a gene; V was cut back by 5 bases and J by 7 bases. Per the germline V gene, CDR1 is MDHEN and CDR2 is SYDVKM.